Listed below are T cell receptor beta chains from one sample, sequenced in a study of T cell responses to AZD1222 COVID-19 vaccine. The repertoire was sequenced with immunoSEQ multiplex PCR; TCRdb's copy has only in-frame clones and lacks some. The data show about 84,000 clones, 70% to 90% seen once. Specimen: peripheral blood, collected 28 days after the second AZD1222 dose. The receptors were gathered from an adult who received the AZD1222 COVID-19 vaccine. CDR3s include the opening cysteine and the closing phenylalanine or tryptophan. The D gene is left open where the match is weak.

j_call	v_call	d_call	cdr3_nt	cdr3_aa
TRBJ1-2	TRBV3-1/TRBV3-2	TRBD1	TGTGCCAGCAGCCCGACAGGGGTCAACTATGGCTACACCTTC	CASSPTGVNYGYTF
TRBJ2-2	TRBV4-1	.	TGCGCCAGCAGCCCCTACACGACCACAGGGTCGCACACCGGGGAGCTGTTTTTT	CASSPYTTTGSHTGELFF
TRBJ1-6	TRBV18	.	TGTGCCAGCTCACCTCCTGGGAACACCTATAATTCACCCCTCCACTTT	CASSPPGNTYNSPLHF
TRBJ2-6	TRBV18	.	TGTGCCAGCTCACCACCTAGCCTTTCTGGGGCCAACGTCCTGACTTTC	CASSPPSLSGANVLTF
TRBJ2-1	TRBV5-1	.	TGCGCCAGCAGCTCCGGGACCGCCGCCAATGAGCAGTTCTTC	CASSSGTAANEQFF
TRBJ2-1	TRBV6-5	TRBD2	TGTGCCAGCAGTCTCTGGACTAGCGGTGAGCAGTTCTTC	CASSLWTSGEQFF
TRBJ2-3	TRBV6-5	TRBD1	TGTGCCAGCAGTCAACCGGGACAGGGAACAGATACGCAGTATTTT	CASSQPGQGTDTQYF
TRBJ1-1	TRBV6-1	.	TGTGCCAGCAGTGAAGGGGGACGGCACACTGAAGCTTTCTTT	CASSEGGRHTEAFF
TRBJ2-3	TRBV12-5	TRBD2	TGTGCTAGTGGTTTGTTCCCCGGACTAGCGGGGGCGAGAAGCACAGATACGCAGTATTTT	CASGLFPGLAGARSTDTQYF
TRBJ2-6	TRBV6-5	.	TGTGCCAGCGCCCCTGGGGCCAACGTCCTGACTTTC	CASAPGANVLTF
TRBJ1-3	TRBV15	.	TGTGCCACCAGCAGAGATGAAAACACCATATATTTT	CATSRDENTIYF
TRBJ2-2	TRBV5-5	.	TGTGCCAGCAGCTTGGTGCCTAGCACTCACACCGGGGAGCTGTTTTTT	CASSLVPSTHTGELFF
TRBJ2-1	TRBV9	TRBD2	TGTGCCAGCAGCCCAAGGACTAGCGGGGGAGGAAGATCCTACAATGAGCAGTTCTTC	CASSPRTSGGGRSYNEQFF
TRBJ1-2	TRBV4-2	.	TGTGCCAGCAGCGACCGGGACGGCCGAAGAGGCTACACCTTC	CASSDRDGRRGYTF
TRBJ2-5	TRBV3-1/TRBV3-2	.	TGTGCCAGCAGTGTCACGGCGGGGGAGACCCAGTACTTC	CASSVTAGETQYF
TRBJ2-7	TRBV28	.	TGTGCCAGCAGACGACAGACCGAGCAGTACTTC	CASRRQTEQYF